The rows below give T cell receptor beta chains drawn from one sample of a study of graft-versus-host responses after intestinal transplantation. Their antigens remain unidentified. TCRdb keeps only in-frame clones here, not all; method: immunoSEQ multiplex PCR. The sample consists of 90,000 to 150,000 clones, about 95% of them appearing once. Sequences were derived from unstimulated CD8+ T cells sorted from spleen or lymph node cells, sampled before intestinal transplant. All receptors derive from a human donor who received an intestinal transplant. Each CDR3 is given with its conserved first and last residue. Each record gives: CDR3 DNA, CDR3 protein, V gene, clone size, D gene, J gene. A D gene is named only where the DNA matches it firmly. Some rows mark clone size as missing; the rest say once, few, many or name a class of expanded clone.

cdr3_nt: TGTGCCAGCAGTTGGGGGGGCTCGGGCACTGAAGCTTTCTTT
cdr3_aa: CASSWGGSGTEAFF
v_call: TRBV27
clone_size: NA
d_call: NA
j_call: TRBJ1-1

cdr3_nt: TGTGCCAGCAGTTACCCGCAGGGCCCAAGCAATCAGCCCCAGCATTTT
cdr3_aa: CASSYPQGPSNQPQHF
v_call: TRBV6-6
clone_size: NA
d_call: NA
j_call: TRBJ1-5

cdr3_nt: TGTGCCAGCAGCTTTTCGGCTGAAAGTAATCTCTACGAGCAGTACTTC
cdr3_aa: CASSFSAESNLYEQYF
v_call: TRBV5-8
clone_size: NA
d_call: NA
j_call: TRBJ2-7

cdr3_nt: TGTGCCAGCAGTTTATTTGGGACAGCAGACTACGAGCAGTACTTC
cdr3_aa: CASSLFGTADYEQYF
v_call: TRBV28
clone_size: once
d_call: TRBD1
j_call: TRBJ2-7

cdr3_nt: TGTGCCAGCAGCCGTGGACCGCGGAACACTGAAGCTTTCTTT
cdr3_aa: CASSRGPRNTEAFF
v_call: TRBV5-6
clone_size: once
d_call: NA
j_call: TRBJ1-1

cdr3_nt: TGTGCCAGCAGCTTGGACAGGGATCTTCACGTCTACGAGCAGTACTTC
cdr3_aa: CASSLDRDLHVYEQYF
v_call: TRBV7-9
clone_size: NA
d_call: TRBD1
j_call: TRBJ2-7

cdr3_nt: TGTGCCTGGAGTGCCACAGGAAACTATGGCTACACCTTC
cdr3_aa: CAWSATGNYGYTF
v_call: TRBV30
clone_size: NA
d_call: NA
j_call: TRBJ1-2

cdr3_nt: TGTGCCAGCAGCTTGTCCGGGACAGGGGCCTACGAGCAGTACTTC
cdr3_aa: CASSLSGTGAYEQYF
v_call: TRBV5-6
clone_size: NA
d_call: TRBD1
j_call: TRBJ2-7

cdr3_nt: TGTGCCAGCAGCGAGGGGGCGAGTAACTATGGCTACACCTTC
cdr3_aa: CASSEGASNYGYTF
v_call: TRBV9
clone_size: NA
d_call: TRBD1
j_call: TRBJ1-2

cdr3_nt: TGTGCCAGCAGTGTGACAGGGTCGGCAGAGACCCAGTACTTC
cdr3_aa: CASSVTGSAETQYF
v_call: TRBV25-1
clone_size: NA
d_call: TRBD1
j_call: TRBJ2-5

cdr3_nt: TGCGCCAGCAGCCAAGATCGCAGTAGCAATCAGCCCCAGCATTTT
cdr3_aa: CASSQDRSSNQPQHF
v_call: TRBV4-3
clone_size: once
d_call: NA
j_call: TRBJ1-5

cdr3_nt: TGTGCCAGCAGCCCAGTCAACCCCGGGACAGGCCCTTTCTACGAGCAGTACTTC
cdr3_aa: CASSPVNPGTGPFYEQYF
v_call: TRBV7-8
clone_size: NA
d_call: TRBD1
j_call: TRBJ2-7